The 23 T cell receptor beta chains given below trace back to one sample, sequenced in a study of CD8+CD57+ T cells in acquired aplastic anemia. Flow cytometry had shown expanded CD8+CD57+ cells in the patients chosen for sequencing. Profiles of TCR beta VDJ and CDR3 were generated from a genomic DNA template. In TCRdb, the reads were re-called with MiXCR into one record per CDR3 protein. The sample has approximately 220,000 distinct CDR3 sequences; over 40% are singletons. Source material: sorted CD4+, CD8+, or CD8+CD57+ T cells (not recorded which) from PBMCs. The receptor source for this set is a human donor with aplastic anemia.

This clonotype was seen only a few times. J is TRBJ2-5 and V is TRBV29-1, with D hard to call. Trimming took off 4 bases at V and 4 bases at J, with 4 bases between the two ends. The germline V gene has CDR1 SQVTM and CDR2 ANQGSEA. The CDR3 runs 10 residues. CDR3 DNA sequence: TGCAGCGTTGCCAGAGAGACCCAGTACTTC. It encodes CSVARETQYF.

This clonotype was found a few times. This chain joins TRBV9 and TRBJ1-3, with D possibly TRBD1 on 5 matching bases. Trimming cost V 3 bases and J 4 bases, with 17 bases left between them. Germline-derived CDR1 and CDR2 are SGDLS and YYNGEE. The CDR3 extends over 16 amino acids. The CDR3 loop is CASSASGGYDGNTIYF. In DNA, the CDR3 is TGTGCCAGCAGCGCCTCCGGGGGATATGACGGAAACACCATATATTTT.

The rearrangement joins TRBV7-9 to TRBJ1-1; D is ambiguous. CDR1 SEHNR and CDR2 FQNEAQ come from the germline V gene (reference sequence). The CDR3 sequence is 12 residues long. Between the trimmed V and J ends, which lost 5 bases and 0 bases, there was a span of 4 bases. The CDR3 protein is CASSKMNTEAFF. CDR3 bases: TGTGCCAGCAGCAAAATGAACACTGAAGCTTTCTTT. The whole variable domain, filled in from reference TRBV7-9 and TRBJ1-1, reads DTGVSQNPRHKITKRGQNVTFRCDPISEHNRLYWYRQTLGQGPEFLTYFQNEAQLEKSRLLSDRFSAERPKGSFSTLEIQRTEQGDSAMYLCASSKMNTEAFFGQGTRLTVV.

Remarks on this clonotype: A junction boundary mismatches the germline segment, possibly from a read error. The chain employs TRBV9 and TRBJ1-2; D is unclear. The CDR3 runs to 12 residues. Germline V gene data show CDR1 as SGDLS and CDR2 as YYNGEE. The CDR3 protein is CASSPGLGSAYF. The DNA for the CDR3 is TGTGCCAGCAGCCCAGGACTGGGCAGCGCGTACTTC.

This chain's CDR3 is CSVEYSAADTQYF. DNA for the CDR3: TGCAGCGTTGAGTACTCGGCGGCAGATACGCAGTATTTT. The V gene is TRBV29-1, the J gene TRBJ2-3, with no clear D. Between the trimmed V and J ends, which lost 3 bases and 4 bases, there was a span of 11 bases. Per the germline V gene, CDR1 is SQVTM and CDR2 is ANQGSEA. The CDR3 length is 13 residues.

This clonotype was observed a handful of times. V gene TRBV20-1 combines with J gene TRBJ1-1, with D hard to call. This CDR3 has 12 amino acids. The V end was cut by 0 bases, the J end by 7 bases, with 9 bases between. CDR1 and CDR2 (germline): DFQATT, SNEGSKA (reference sequence). The CDR3: CSARESGFEAFF. The DNA of the CDR3 is TGCAGTGCTAGAGAATCGGGGTTTGAAGCTTTCTTT.

The V call is TRBV24-1, the J call TRBJ2-7; D might be TRBD1 or TRBD2, each matching 5 bases. Germline-derived CDR1 and CDR2 are KGHDR and SFDVKD. V was shortened by 4 bases and J by 6 bases, with 9 bases between the two germline ends. The CDR3 is made up of 12 amino acids. The CDR3 region is CATSDSGTEQYF. The CDR3 coding sequence is TGTGCCACCAGTGACTCAGGGACCGAGCAGTACTTC.

This clonotype turned up a few times. The gene calls are TRBV6-1 and TRBJ1-6; 7 nucleotides line up with TRBD1. The CDR3 has 15 residues. In germline, CDR1 is MNHNS, CDR2 SASEGT. Trimming removed 6 bases from V and 8 bases from J; junction bases left unmatched: 10. CDR3 region: CASRLSGTADSPLHF. Written as DNA, the CDR3 is TGTGCCAGCAGGCTATCCGGGACAGCCGATTCACCCCTCCACTTT.

In this sample, this clonotype turned up many times. This rearrangement joins TRBV12-5 to TRBJ1-5; D not certain. The CDR3 spans 10 residues. V was clipped by 6 bases and J by 4 bases, with 1 base between them. Germline CDR1 LGHNT, CDR2 FRNRAP. This CDR3 reads CASGNQPQHF. The CDR3 coding sequence is TGTGCTAGTGGGAATCAGCCCCAGCATTTT.

The chain joins TRBV2 to TRBJ1-2; D is unresolved. The CDR3 has 16 amino acids. Trimming removed 6 bases from V and 5 bases from J, with 22 bases in between. Per germline, CDR1 SNHLY and CDR2 FYNNEI. The DNA of the CDR3 is TGTGCCAGCAGCTGGGGAGTTGGTGTTAGGCATTATGGCTACACCTTC. The encoded protein is CASSWGVGVRHYGYTF.

The genes are TRBV7-2 and TRBJ1-6; D is unresolved. The V gene's germline CDR1 is SGHTA and CDR2 FQGNSA. The CDR3 sequence is 14 residues long. V was trimmed by 3 bases and J by 7 bases, leaving 10 bases between them. CDR3 amino acids: CASSLEIVNSPLHF. DNA of the CDR3: TGTGCCAGCAGCTTGGAGATAGTCAATTCACCCCTCCACTTT.

This clonotype was picked up many times. J is TRBJ1-1 and V is TRBV20-1; D is perhaps TRBD1 (5 bases). Deletions cut 6 bases from V and 4 bases from J, with 21 bases between. The germline V gene has CDR1 DFQATT and CDR2 SNEGSKA (reference sequence). The CDR3 has 15 residues. The DNA for the CDR3 is TGCAGTGCAGCTCCCGGGAGGACGGGGGGCACTGAAGCTTTCTTT. Protein: CSAAPGRTGGTEAFF.

This clonotype was found many times. The rearrangement links TRBV20-1 to TRBJ2-1; 9 nucleotides match TRBD2. The V gene end was trimmed by 1 base and the J gene end by 7 bases; junction bases not matched to a gene: 5. The CDR3 has 14 residues. Germline loops: CDR1 DFQATT, CDR2 SNEGSKA (reference sequence). In DNA form, the CDR3 reads TGCAGTGCTAGAGCCGGGACTAGCCGTAATGAGCAGTTCTTC. This codes for CSARAGTSRNEQFF.

This clonotype has only one observation. This rearrangement joins TRBV2 to TRBJ2-5; TRBD2 matches 10 bases. The CDR3 totals 15 residues. The V segment lost 6 bases and the J segment 3 bases; nucleotides outside the gene matches: 7. Germline loops: CDR1 SNHLY, CDR2 FYNNEI. The CDR3 protein is CASSLNGLAEETQYF. In nucleotides, the CDR3 is TGTGCCAGCAGCCTCAATGGACTAGCGGAAGAGACCCAGTACTTC.

The chain carries TRBV2 and TRBJ2-2; 8 bases align to TRBD1. V trimming: 7 bases; J trimming: 7 bases; junction bases outside the gene matches: 5. In germline, CDR1 is SNHLY, CDR2 FYNNEI. CDR3 length: 13 residues. The CDR3 sequence: CASKGDRFGELFF. For the CDR3, the DNA is TGTGCCAGCAAGGGGGACAGGTTCGGGGAGCTGTTTTTT.

This clonotype was seen at least ten times. V gene TRBV19 combines with J gene TRBJ1-4; no firm D call. There are 14 residues in the CDR3. Trimming took off 3 bases at V and 0 bases at J, with 5 bases between the two ends. From germline, CDR1 is LNHDA and CDR2 SQIVND (reference sequence). CDR3 protein: CASSIGATNEKLFF. The CDR3 coding sequence is TGTGCCAGTAGTATCGGTGCAACTAATGAAAAACTGTTTTTT.

The chain is built from TRBV5-1 and TRBJ1-1; no firm D call. V was clipped by 1 base and J by 6 bases, with 10 bases between them. Germline V gene data show CDR1 as SGHRS and CDR2 as YFSETQ. This CDR3 region has 13 residues. CDR3 sequence: CASSLTAKAEAFF. Here the CDR3 DNA reads TGCGCCAGCAGCTTGACAGCAAAAGCTGAAGCTTTCTTT.

This clonotype has a handful of counts. The genes are TRBV5-6 and TRBJ2-7; 7 bases line up with TRBD2. The CDR3 has 15 amino acids. Germline loops: CDR1 SGHDT, CDR2 YYEEEE. V gave up 4 bases and J gave up 1 base; unmatched junction bases: 8. The CDR3 DNA is TGTGCCAGCAGCGGGGGTAGCGGGTTTTCCTACGAGCAGTACTTC. It specifies CASSGGSGFSYEQYF.

With regard to this clonotype: At one of its ends the junction is not consistent with the germline gene, which may arise from a read error. The J gene is TRBJ2-7, the V gene TRBV10-3; TRBD2 might be the D (6 bases). The CDR3 length is 15 residues. Germline CDR1 reads ENHRY; CDR2 reads SYGVKD. This chain's CDR3 is CATSVSLAEYYEQYF. The CDR3 DNA sequence: TGTGCCACCAGTGTGTCTTTAGCGGAATACTACGAGCAGTACTTC.

This chain links TRBV20-1 with TRBJ2-7; 8 bases map to TRBD1. CDR3 length equals 14 residues. Germline V gene data show CDR1 as DFQATT and CDR2 as SNEGSKA (reference sequence). V shed 1 base and J 11 bases; nucleotides not matched to a gene: 13. CDR3 nucleotide sequence: TGCAGTGCTAGAGCAGGGGGCGCGTATCTCGCGGAGTACTTC. Its protein product is CSARAGGAYLAEYF.

The rearrangement joins TRBV20-1 to TRBJ2-3; 9 bases are shared with TRBD2. The CDR3 totals 17 residues. J gave up 3 bases and V 0 bases, and 10 bases lay outside the gene matches. In germline, CDR1 is DFQATT, CDR2 SNEGSKA (reference sequence). CDR3 coding DNA: TGCAGTGCTAGAGATTTGGCTAGCGGGACTAGGACAGATACGCAGTATTTT. Protein sequence: CSARDLASGTRTDTQYF.

Concerning this clonotype: This could be a read error, since a much larger clone is one nucleotide away. The V call is TRBV5-8, the J call TRBJ2-1, with D possibly TRBD2 on 6 matching bases. Germline V gives CDR1 SGHTS, CDR2 YDEGEE. This CDR3 region has 14 residues. The CDR3 sequence: CASKRRGPYNEQSF. The CDR3 DNA sequence: TGTGCCAGCAAGAGGCGGGGTCCCTACAATGAGCAGTCCTTC. The whole variable domain, filled in from reference TRBV5-8 and TRBJ2-1, reads EAGVTQSPTHLIKTRGQQATLRCSPISGHTSVYWYQQALGLGLQFLLWYDEGEERNRGNFPPRFSGRQFPNYSSELNVNALELEDSALYLCASKRRGPYNEQSFGPGTRLTVL.

The chain couples TRBV7-2 to TRBJ1-2, with D uncertain. CDR3 size: 12 residues. Germline V gene data show CDR1 as SGHTA and CDR2 as FQGNSA. V shed 2 bases and J shed 8 bases, with 9 bases lying between them. The CDR3 sequence: CASSLLGSGYTF. The DNA of the CDR3 is TGTGCCAGCAGCTTATTAGGGAGCGGCTACACCTTC. The entire variable domain, with the rest obtained from reference TRBV7-2 and TRBJ1-2, is as follows: GAGVSQSPSNKVTEKGKDVELRCDPISGHTALYWYRQSLGQGLEFLIYFQGNSAPDKSGLPSDRFSAERTGGSVSTLTIQRTQQEDSAVYLCASSLLGSGYTFGSGTRLTVV.